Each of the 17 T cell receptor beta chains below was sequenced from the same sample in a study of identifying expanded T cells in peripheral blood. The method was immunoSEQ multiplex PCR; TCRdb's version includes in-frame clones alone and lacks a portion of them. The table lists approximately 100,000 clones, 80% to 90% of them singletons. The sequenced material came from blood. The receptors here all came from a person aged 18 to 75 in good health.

The CDR3 region is CASCLGDSYNEQFF. The CDR3 DNA sequence: TGTGCCAGCTGTCTTGGGGACAGTTACAATGAGCAGTTCTTC. J is TRBJ2-1 and V is TRBV9; 7 bases are a match to TRBD1. V shed 7 bases and J 4 bases; nucleotides not matched to a gene: 8. This CDR3 is 14 amino acids long. Per the germline V gene, CDR1 is SGDLS and CDR2 is YYNGEE.

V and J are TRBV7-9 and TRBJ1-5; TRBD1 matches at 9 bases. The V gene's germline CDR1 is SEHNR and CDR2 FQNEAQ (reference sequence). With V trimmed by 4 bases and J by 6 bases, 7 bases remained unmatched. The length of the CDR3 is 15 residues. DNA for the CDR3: TGTGCCAGCAGCTCAGGACAGGGGATGGCTCAGCCCCAGCATTTT. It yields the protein CASSSGQGMAQPQHF.

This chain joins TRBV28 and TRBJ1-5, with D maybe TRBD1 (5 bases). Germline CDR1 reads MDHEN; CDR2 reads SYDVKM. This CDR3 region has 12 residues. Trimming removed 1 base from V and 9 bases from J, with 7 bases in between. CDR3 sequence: CASSLYQGPQHF. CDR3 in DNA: TGTGCCAGCAGTTTATATCAGGGGCCCCAGCATTTT.

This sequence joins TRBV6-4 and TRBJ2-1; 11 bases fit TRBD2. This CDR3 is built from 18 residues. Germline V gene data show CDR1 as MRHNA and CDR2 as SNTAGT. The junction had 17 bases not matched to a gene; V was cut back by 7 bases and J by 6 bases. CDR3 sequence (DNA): TGTGCCAGCATCCAGCCCCGACTAGCGGGGTGGGCGATCAATGAGCAGTTCTTC. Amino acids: CASIQPRLAGWAINEQFF.

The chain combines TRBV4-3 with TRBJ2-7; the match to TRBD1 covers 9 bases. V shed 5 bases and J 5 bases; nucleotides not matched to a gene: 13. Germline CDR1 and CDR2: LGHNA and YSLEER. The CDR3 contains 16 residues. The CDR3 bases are TGCGCCAGCAGCGCCCATCCGGGACAGGGTTTAAACGAGCAGTACTTC. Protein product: CASSAHPGQGLNEQYF.

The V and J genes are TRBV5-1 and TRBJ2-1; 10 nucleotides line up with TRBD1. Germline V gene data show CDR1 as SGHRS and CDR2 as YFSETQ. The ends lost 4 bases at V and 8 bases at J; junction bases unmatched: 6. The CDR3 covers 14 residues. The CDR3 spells CASSMDRGSHEQFF. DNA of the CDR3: TGCGCCAGCAGCATGGACAGGGGGAGCCATGAGCAGTTCTTC.

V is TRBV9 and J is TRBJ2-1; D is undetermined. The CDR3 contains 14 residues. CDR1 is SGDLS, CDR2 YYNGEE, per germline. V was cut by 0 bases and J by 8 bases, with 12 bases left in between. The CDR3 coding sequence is TGTGCCAGCAGCGTAGGTCTGGGTTGGGATGAGCAGTTCTTC. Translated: CASSVGLGWDEQFF.

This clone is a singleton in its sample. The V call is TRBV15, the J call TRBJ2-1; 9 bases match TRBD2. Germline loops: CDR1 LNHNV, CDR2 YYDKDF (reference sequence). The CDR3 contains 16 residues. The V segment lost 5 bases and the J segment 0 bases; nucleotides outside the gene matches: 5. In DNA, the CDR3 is TGTGCCACCAGCCCTAGCGGGGCTTACTCCTACAATGAGCAGTTCTTC. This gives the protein CATSPSGAYSYNEQFF.

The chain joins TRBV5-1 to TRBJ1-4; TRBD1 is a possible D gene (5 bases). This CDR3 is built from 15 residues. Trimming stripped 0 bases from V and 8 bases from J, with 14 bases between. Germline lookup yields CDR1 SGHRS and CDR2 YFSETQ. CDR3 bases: TGCGCCAGCAGCTTGGCGTGGCAGGGTCCCGAAAAACTGTTTTTT. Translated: CASSLAWQGPEKLFF.

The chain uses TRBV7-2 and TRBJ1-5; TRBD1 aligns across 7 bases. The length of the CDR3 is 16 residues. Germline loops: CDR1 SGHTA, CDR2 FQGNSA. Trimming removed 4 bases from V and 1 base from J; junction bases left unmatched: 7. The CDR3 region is CASSSAGTESNQPQHF. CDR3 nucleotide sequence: TGTGCCAGCAGCTCCGCCGGGACAGAAAGCAATCAGCCCCAGCATTTT.

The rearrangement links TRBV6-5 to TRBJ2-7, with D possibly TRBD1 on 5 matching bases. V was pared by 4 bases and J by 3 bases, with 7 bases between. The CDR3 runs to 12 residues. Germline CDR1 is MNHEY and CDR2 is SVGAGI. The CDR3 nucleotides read TGTGCCAGCAGTTCGGACATCTACGAGCAGTACTTC. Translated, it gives CASSSDIYEQYF.

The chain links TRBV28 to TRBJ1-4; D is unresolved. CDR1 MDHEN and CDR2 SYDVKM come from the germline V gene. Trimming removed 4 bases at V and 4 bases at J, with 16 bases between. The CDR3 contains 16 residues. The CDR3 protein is CASSSRFMGLNEKLFF. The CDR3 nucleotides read TGTGCCAGCAGTTCGAGGTTTATGGGCCTTAATGAAAAACTGTTTTTT.

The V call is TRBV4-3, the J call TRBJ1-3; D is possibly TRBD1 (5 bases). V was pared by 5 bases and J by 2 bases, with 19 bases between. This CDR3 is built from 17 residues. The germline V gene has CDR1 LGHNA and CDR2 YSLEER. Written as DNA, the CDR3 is TGCGCCAGCAGCTATCAAACGGGGCCCTCCCCTGGAAACACCATATATTTT. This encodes CASSYQTGPSPGNTIYF.

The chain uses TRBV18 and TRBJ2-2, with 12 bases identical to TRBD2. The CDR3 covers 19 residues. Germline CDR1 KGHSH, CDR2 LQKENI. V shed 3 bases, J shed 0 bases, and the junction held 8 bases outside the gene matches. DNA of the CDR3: TGTGCCAGCTCACCGCTAGCGACTAGCGGGGGACCGAACACCGGGGAGCTGTTTTTT. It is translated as CASSPLATSGGPNTGELFF.

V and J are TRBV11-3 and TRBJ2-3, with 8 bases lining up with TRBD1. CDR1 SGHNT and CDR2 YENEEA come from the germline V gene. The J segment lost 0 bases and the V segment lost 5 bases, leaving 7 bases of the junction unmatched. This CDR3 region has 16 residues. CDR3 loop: CASSTRTGRSTDTQYF. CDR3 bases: TGTGCCAGCAGCACGCGGACAGGGCGAAGCACAGATACGCAGTATTTT.

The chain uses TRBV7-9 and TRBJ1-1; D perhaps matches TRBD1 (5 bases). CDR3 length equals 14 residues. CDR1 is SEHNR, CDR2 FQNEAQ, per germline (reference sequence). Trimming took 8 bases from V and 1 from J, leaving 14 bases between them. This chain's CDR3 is CASLRGGTNTEAFF. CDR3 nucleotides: TGTGCCAGCCTACGGGGGGGAACGAACACTGAAGCTTTCTTT.

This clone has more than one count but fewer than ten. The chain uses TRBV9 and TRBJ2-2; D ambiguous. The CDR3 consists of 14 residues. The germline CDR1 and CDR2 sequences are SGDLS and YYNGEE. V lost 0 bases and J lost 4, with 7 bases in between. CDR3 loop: CASSVGPGTGELFF. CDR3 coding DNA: TGTGCCAGCAGCGTAGGGCCTGGCACCGGGGAGCTGTTTTTT.